This TCR beta chain was captured in a study of blood T cell repertoires in COVID-19. As for the study in general: T cells, B-cell-depleted T cells, or PBMCs supplied cDNA or gDNA.

From germline, CDR1 is SGHNT and CDR2 YYREEE (reference sequence). This CDR3 region has 15 residues. The ends lost 4 bases at V and 6 bases at J; junction bases unmatched: 10. As originally analysed: How many nucleated cells were present was estimated from reference gene primer amplification. This table comes from immunoSEQ multiplex PCR, and its TCRdb copy is limited to in-frame clones, with some not included. V, J and clone size were drawn from that table, and D and trimming were deduced from the DNA. The data show 24,000 or so clones, roughly 76% seen once. V gene TRBV5-4 combines with J gene TRBJ2-3, with TRBD2 identical over 8 bases. The sequence was obtained from a woman older than 75 with acute or convalescent COVID-19. Sample: peripheral blood. CDR3 DNA sequence: TGTGCCAGCAGCGCCGCGGGGGGCCGTGCGGATACGCAGTATTTT. This codes for CASSAAGGRADTQYF.